The 19 T cell receptor beta chains below all came from one sample that was sequenced in a study of breast tumors, draining lymph nodes, adjacent tissues. TCRdb reprocessed the multiplex PCR reads via MiXCR and lists one record per CDR3 protein. The repertoire has tens of thousands of distinct CDR3 sequences, 45% to 75% of them found once; the top ten carry 14%. Input material: breast tumor tissue. The source of these receptors is a female donor with breast cancer. Some clones in this sample may be carry-over from other donors' samples.

This chain connects TRBV25-1 to TRBJ1-6; no clear D. Germline assignment: CDR1 MGHDK and CDR2 SYGVNS. Between the trimmed V and J ends, which lost 8 bases and 0 bases, there was a span of 2 bases. The CDR3 runs to 12 residues. The CDR3 here is CASGSYNSPLHF. CDR3 bases: TGTGCCAGCGGCTCCTATAATTCACCCCTCCACTTT.

This clonotype was seen at least ten times. A much larger clone sits a single nucleotide away, making a read error possible. The chain combines TRBV6-5 with TRBJ2-2; a possible D gene is TRBD1 (6 bases). The CDR3 runs 13 residues. Trimming shortened V by 8 bases and J by 6 bases, and 13 bases separated the two germline ends. Per germline, CDR1 MNHEY and CDR2 SVGAGI. The CDR3 is CASQPGESGELFF. CDR3 nucleotide sequence: TGTGCCAGCCAGCCAGGGGAGTCCGGGGAGCTGTTTTTT.

CDR3 amino acids: CASSLGDRVRAETQYF. CDR3 sequence (DNA): TGTGCCAGCAGCTTGGGTGACAGGGTGAGGGCAGAGACCCAGTACTTC. This chain connects TRBV5-8 to TRBJ2-5, with 7 bases lining up with TRBD1. In germline, CDR1 is SGHTS, CDR2 YDEGEE. V lost 0 bases, J lost 4 bases, and 9 bases stayed unmatched. The CDR3 loop spans 16 amino acids.

In regard to this clonotype: One end of the junction is discordant with germline, which a read error may explain. The CDR3, as DNA: TGTGCCAGCACCCAAAGAGGGGGACGGCCGCACTTC. This codes for CASTQRGGRPHF. This rearrangement joins TRBV2 to TRBJ2-7; tentatively, D is TRBD1 (6 bases). The CDR3 has 12 residues. Germline CDR1 and CDR2: SNHLY and FYNNEI.

The chain carries TRBV7-3 and TRBJ2-2; 10 nucleotides agree with TRBD2. The V gene end was trimmed by 6 bases and the J gene end by 5 bases; junction bases not matched to a gene: 0. In germline, CDR1 is SGHTA, CDR2 FQGTGA. The CDR3 totals 13 residues. The CDR3 protein is CASRTSGTGELFF. CDR3 nucleotides: TGTGCCAGCAGGACTAGCGGGACCGGGGAGCTGTTTTTT. Complete variable domain (other parts from reference TRBV7-3 and TRBJ2-2): GAGVSQTPSNKVTEKGKYVELRCDPISGHTALYWYRQSLGQGPEFLIYFQGTGAADDSGLPNDRFFAVRPEGSVSTLKIQRTERGDSAVYLCASRTSGTGELFFGEGSRLTVL.

The J gene is TRBJ1-2, the V gene TRBV12-3 or TRBV12-4, with 8 bases lining up with TRBD1. Trimming cost V 3 bases and J 4 bases; bases outside gene matches: 10. This CDR3 is 16 amino acids long. CDR3 in amino acids: CASSFAPGQGVYGYTF. The CDR3 region has the DNA TGTGCCAGCAGTTTCGCCCCCGGACAGGGCGTCTATGGCTACACCTTC.

The rearrangement uses TRBV19 and TRBJ1-5, with D uncertain. V lost 5 bases and J lost 9, with 8 bases in between. This CDR3 spans 11 amino acids. Germline lookup yields CDR1 LNHDA and CDR2 SQIVND (reference sequence). The CDR3 DNA is TGTGCCAGTAGTTTGGGTGGGCCCCAGCATTTT. This encodes CASSLGGPQHF.

This clonotype appeared many times. The rearrangement joins TRBV7-3 to TRBJ1-1; D remains unclear. Trimming removed 6 bases from V and 3 bases from J, with 17 bases in between. This CDR3 has 15 residues. CDR1 is SGHTA, CDR2 FQGTGA, per germline. Written as DNA, the CDR3 is TGTGCCAGCAGTCGAGGTGGGGTACTAGACACTGAAGCTTTCTTT. Its protein is CASSRGGVLDTEAFF.

This clonotype was counted between two and nine times. The chain couples TRBV7-9 to TRBJ2-1; D possibly matches TRBD1 or TRBD2 (5 bases each). CDR1 and CDR2 (germline): SEHNR, FQNEAQ (reference sequence). V dropped 7 bases and J dropped 7 bases, with 8 bases sitting between them. The CDR3 has 11 amino acids. CDR3 sequence: CASTRENEQFF. Written as DNA, the CDR3 is TGTGCCAGCACCAGGGAGAATGAGCAGTTCTTC.

This clonotype has only a few counts. V usage is TRBV7-9 and J usage is TRBJ1-5; TRBD1 might be the D (5 bases). Germline V gene sequence: CDR1 SEHNR, CDR2 FQNEAQ (reference sequence). V was shortened by 8 bases and J by 5 bases, with 10 bases between the two germline ends. CDR3 length: 12 amino acids. CDR3 bases: TGTGCCAGCGGTGGGGGGGATCAGCCCCAGCATTTT. Its translation is CASGGGDQPQHF.

The chain carries TRBV5-6 and TRBJ2-7, with D possibly matching TRBD1 (6 bases). Trimming removed 1 base from V and 3 bases from J, with 14 bases in between. Germline CDR1 and CDR2: SGHDT and YYEEEE. This CDR3 has 15 residues. CDR3 sequence: CASSLPSGQNYEQYF. DNA of the CDR3: TGTGCCAGCAGCTTGCCCTCCGGACAGAACTACGAGCAGTACTTC.

This clonotype is labeled medium-sized. The CDR3, as DNA: TGTGCCAGCAGTCCCGGGACAGGGGTGTGGGCCCAGCATTTT. Translating gives CASSPGTGVWAQHF. The rearrangement links TRBV6-1 to TRBJ1-5, with 10 bases aligning to TRBD1. The CDR3 sequence is 14 residues long. CDR1 and CDR2 (germline): MNHNS, SASEGT. V lost 5 bases to trimming and J lost 11 bases; unmatched junction nucleotides: 9.

The V and J genes are TRBV7-9 and TRBJ2-7; 12 positions agree with TRBD2. CDR1 and CDR2 (germline): SEHNR, FQNEAQ (reference sequence). The J segment lost 5 bases and the V segment lost 1 base, leaving 3 bases of the junction unmatched. CDR3 size: 15 residues. The CDR3 spells CASSLGTSGIDEQYF. The CDR3 nucleotides are TGTGCCAGCAGCTTAGGGACTAGCGGGATCGACGAGCAGTACTTC. Complete variable domain (other parts from reference TRBV7-9 and TRBJ2-7): DTGVSQNPRHKITKRGQNVTFRCDPISEHNRLYWYRQTLGQGPEFLTYFQNEAQLEKSRLLSDRFSAERPKGSFSTLEIQRTEQGDSAMYLCASSLGTSGIDEQYFGPGTRLTVT.

The table lists this clonotype with many counts. The rearrangement joins TRBV20-1 to TRBJ2-2; D remains ambiguous. Per germline, CDR1 DFQATT and CDR2 SNEGSKA (reference sequence). V was cut by 6 bases and J by 1 base, with 6 bases left in between. This CDR3 has 12 residues. CDR3 nucleotide sequence: TGCAGTGCCCCTGGGAACACCGGGGAGCTGTTTTTT. Translating it yields CSAPGNTGELFF.

This chain uses TRBV9 with TRBJ2-1; 12 bases agree with TRBD2. The CDR3 length is 19 residues. J was trimmed by 0 bases and V by 2 bases; bases with no gene match: 9. CDR1 is SGDLS and CDR2 is YYNGEE in the germline V gene. The DNA for the CDR3 is TGTGCCAGCAGCGTCTCACTAGCGGGAGGCTCGAGCTCCTACAATGAGCAGTTCTTC. As protein: CASSVSLAGGSSSYNEQFF.

The chain joins TRBV4-2 to TRBJ2-5, with TRBD2 identical over 16 bases. Germline trimming cut 3 bases from V and 5 bases from J; bases unmatched to any gene: 15. The CDR3 spans 20 residues. Germline lookup yields CDR1 LGHNA and CDR2 YNFKEQ. The CDR3 sequence is CASSQDGTSGGAYCWETQYF. The CDR3 DNA is TGTGCCAGCAGCCAGGACGGGACTAGCGGGGGGGCTTATTGTTGGGAGACCCAGTACTTC.

In its sample, this clonotype ranks as medium-sized. The V call is TRBV11-2, the J call TRBJ2-5; 8 positions match TRBD2. Per germline, CDR1 SGHAT and CDR2 FQNNGV. Losses at the gene ends were 5 bases for V and 1 base for J; bases not matched to a gene: 9. This CDR3 comprises 16 residues. CDR3 sequence (DNA): TGTGCCAGCAGCCCTGGACTAGCCCTAGCCCAAGAGACCCAGTACTTC. This gives the protein CASSPGLALAQETQYF.

This clonotype was counted a few times. The chain combines TRBV19 with TRBJ1-1; D gene uncertain. Looked up from germline, CDR1 is LNHDA and CDR2 is SQIVND (reference sequence). V was clipped by 3 bases and J by 8 bases, with 13 bases between them. This CDR3 contains 13 residues. The CDR3, as DNA: TGTGCCAGTAGTATGAGGAGGAGGGTCGAAGCTTTCTTT. Its protein is CASSMRRRVEAFF.

In its sample, this clonotype ranks as medium-sized. The chain has TRBV2 and TRBJ2-5; 9 bases are shared with TRBD2. After removal of 8 bases from V and 0 bases from J, the junction contained 7 bases not matched to a gene. Germline V CDR1 and CDR2: SNHLY, FYNNEI. The CDR3 loop spans 15 amino acids. CDR3 amino acids: CASSESGGNQETQYF. The CDR3, as DNA: TGTGCCAGCTCGGAGAGCGGGGGGAACCAAGAGACCCAGTACTTC.